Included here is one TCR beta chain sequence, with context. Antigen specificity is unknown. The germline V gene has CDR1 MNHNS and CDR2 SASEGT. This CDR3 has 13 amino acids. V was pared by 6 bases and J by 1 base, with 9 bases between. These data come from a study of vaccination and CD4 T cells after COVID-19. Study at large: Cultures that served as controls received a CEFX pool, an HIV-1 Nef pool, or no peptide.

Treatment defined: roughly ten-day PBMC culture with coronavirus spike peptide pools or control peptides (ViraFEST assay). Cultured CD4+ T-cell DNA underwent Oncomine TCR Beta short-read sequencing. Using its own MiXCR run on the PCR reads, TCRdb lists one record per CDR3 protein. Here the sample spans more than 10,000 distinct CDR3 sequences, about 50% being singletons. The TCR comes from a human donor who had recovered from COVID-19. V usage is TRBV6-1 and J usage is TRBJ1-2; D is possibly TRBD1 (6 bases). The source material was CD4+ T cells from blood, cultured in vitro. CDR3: CASRGGFNYGYTF. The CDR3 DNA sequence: TGTGCCAGCAGAGGGGGTTTTAACTATGGCTACACCTTC.